The clone carrying this T cell receptor (beta chain) turned up a few times. The target antigen is unknown. The CDR3 totals 16 residues. The V and J ends lost 4 bases and 4 bases, in that order; junction bases with no gene match: 7. Germline CDR1 is SNHLY and CDR2 is FYNNEI. Each CDR3 protein is one row after TCRdb ran MiXCR on the RT-PCR reads. Among approximately 310,000 distinct CDR3 sequences listed, 21% were seen once. The record originates from a study of response to subunit inactivated influenza vaccine. Study-level points and caveats: Authors proposed each seasonal influenza vaccination draws in few new T cells.

The sequences come from PBMCs from blood, collected about 20 months after vaccination. This sequence joins TRBV2 and TRBJ2-2; TRBD2 agrees at 9 bases. This clonotype originated in a man aged 50 to 69 who received an inactivated influenza vaccine. The CDR3 DNA follows: TGTGCCAGCAGTGGAGCGGGAGGCCCGGGCACCGGGGAGCTGTTTTTT. It specifies CASSGAGGPGTGELFF.